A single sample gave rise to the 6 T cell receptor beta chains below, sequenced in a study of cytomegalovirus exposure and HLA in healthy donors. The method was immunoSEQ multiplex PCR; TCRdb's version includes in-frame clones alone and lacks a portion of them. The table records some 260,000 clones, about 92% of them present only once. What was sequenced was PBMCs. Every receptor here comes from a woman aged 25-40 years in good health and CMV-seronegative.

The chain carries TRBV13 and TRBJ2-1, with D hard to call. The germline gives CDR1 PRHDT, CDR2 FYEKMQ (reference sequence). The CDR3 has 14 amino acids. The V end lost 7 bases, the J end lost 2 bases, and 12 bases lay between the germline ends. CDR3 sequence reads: CASNYRLTYNEQFF. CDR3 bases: TGTGCCAGCAACTACCGGCTCACCTACAATGAGCAGTTCTTC.

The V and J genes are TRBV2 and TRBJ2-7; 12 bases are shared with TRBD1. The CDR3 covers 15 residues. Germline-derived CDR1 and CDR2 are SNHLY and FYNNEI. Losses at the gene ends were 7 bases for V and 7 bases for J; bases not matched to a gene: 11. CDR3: CASKKYRDRGLEQYF. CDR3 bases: TGTGCCAGCAAAAAATACCGGGACAGGGGGCTGGAGCAGTACTTC.

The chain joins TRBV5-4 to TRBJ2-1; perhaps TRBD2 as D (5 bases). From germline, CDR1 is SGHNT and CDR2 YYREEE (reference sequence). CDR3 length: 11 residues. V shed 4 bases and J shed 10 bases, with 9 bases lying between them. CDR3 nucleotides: TGTGCCAGCAGCGGACTCGCCGAGCAGTTCTTC. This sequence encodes CASSGLAEQFF.

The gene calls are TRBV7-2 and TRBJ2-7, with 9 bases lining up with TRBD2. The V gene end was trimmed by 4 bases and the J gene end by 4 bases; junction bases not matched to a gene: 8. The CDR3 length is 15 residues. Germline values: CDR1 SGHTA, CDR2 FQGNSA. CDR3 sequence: CASSWLAGDAYEQYF. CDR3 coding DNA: TGTGCCAGCAGCTGGTTAGCGGGAGATGCGTACGAGCAGTACTTC.

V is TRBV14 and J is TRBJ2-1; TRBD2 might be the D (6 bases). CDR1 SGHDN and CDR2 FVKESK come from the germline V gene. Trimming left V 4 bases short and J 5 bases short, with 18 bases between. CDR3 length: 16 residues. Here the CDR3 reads CASSLDSGTPNNEQFF. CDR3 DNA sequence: TGTGCCAGCAGCCTAGATAGCGGAACTCCTAACAATGAGCAGTTCTTC.

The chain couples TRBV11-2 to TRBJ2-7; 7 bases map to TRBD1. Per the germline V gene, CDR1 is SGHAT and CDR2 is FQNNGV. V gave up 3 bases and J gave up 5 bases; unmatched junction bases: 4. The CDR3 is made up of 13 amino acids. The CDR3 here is CASSLTGINEQYF. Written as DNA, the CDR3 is TGTGCCAGCAGCTTGACAGGGATTAACGAGCAGTACTTC.